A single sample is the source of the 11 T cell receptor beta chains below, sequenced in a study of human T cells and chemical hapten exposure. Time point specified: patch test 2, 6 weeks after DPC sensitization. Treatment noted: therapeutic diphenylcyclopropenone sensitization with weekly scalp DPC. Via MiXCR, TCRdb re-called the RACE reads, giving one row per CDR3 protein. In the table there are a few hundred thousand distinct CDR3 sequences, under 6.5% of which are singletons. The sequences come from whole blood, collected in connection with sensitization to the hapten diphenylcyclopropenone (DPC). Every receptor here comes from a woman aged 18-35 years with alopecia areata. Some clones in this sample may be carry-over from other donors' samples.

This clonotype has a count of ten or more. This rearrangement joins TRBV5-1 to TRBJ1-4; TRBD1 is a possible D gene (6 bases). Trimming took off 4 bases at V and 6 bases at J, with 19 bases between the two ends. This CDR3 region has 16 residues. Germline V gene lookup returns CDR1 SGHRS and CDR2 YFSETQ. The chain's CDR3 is CASSQGTATNHEKLFF. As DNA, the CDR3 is TGCGCCAGCAGCCAGGGGACGGCAACTAATCATGAAAAACTGTTTTTT.

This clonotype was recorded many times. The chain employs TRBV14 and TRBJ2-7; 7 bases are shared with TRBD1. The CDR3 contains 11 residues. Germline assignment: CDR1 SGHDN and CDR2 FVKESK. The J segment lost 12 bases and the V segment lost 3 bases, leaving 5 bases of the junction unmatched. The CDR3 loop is CASSHGQARYF. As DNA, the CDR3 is TGTGCCAGCAGCCACGGACAGGCGCGGTACTTC. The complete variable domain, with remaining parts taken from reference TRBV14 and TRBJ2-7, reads EAGVTQFPSHSVIEKGQTVTLRCDPISGHDNLYWYRRVMGKEIKFLLHFVKESKQDESGMPNNRFLAERTGGTYSTLKVQPAELEDSGVYFCASSHGQARYFGPGTRLTVT.

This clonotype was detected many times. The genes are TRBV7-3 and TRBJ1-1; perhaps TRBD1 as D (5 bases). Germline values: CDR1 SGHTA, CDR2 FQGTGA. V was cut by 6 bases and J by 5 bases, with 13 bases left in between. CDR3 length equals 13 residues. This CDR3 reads CASRDSPGTEAFF. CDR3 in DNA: TGTGCCAGCAGGGATTCACCAGGGACTGAAGCTTTCTTT.

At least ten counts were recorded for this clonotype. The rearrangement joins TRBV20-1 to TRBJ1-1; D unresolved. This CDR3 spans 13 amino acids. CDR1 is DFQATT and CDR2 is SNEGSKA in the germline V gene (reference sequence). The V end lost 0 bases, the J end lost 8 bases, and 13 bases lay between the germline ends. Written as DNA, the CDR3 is TGCAGTGCTAGAGATAAAGGGTACAACGAAGCTTTCTTT. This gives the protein CSARDKGYNEAFF.

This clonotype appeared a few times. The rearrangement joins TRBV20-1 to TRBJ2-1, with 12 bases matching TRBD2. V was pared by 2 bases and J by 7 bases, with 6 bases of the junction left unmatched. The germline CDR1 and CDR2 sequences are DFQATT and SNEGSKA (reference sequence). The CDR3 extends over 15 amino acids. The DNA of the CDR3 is TGCAGTGCTAGATCCGGGACTAGCGGGCGGAATGAGCAGTTCTTC. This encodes CSARSGTSGRNEQFF.

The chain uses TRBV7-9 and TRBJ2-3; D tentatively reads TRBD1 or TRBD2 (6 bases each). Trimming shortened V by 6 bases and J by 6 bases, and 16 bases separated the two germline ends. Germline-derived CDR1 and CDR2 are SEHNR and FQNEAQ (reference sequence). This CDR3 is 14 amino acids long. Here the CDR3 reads CASSTRGLIDTQYF. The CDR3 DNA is TGTGCCAGCAGTACCAGGGGACTGATTGATACGCAGTATTTT.

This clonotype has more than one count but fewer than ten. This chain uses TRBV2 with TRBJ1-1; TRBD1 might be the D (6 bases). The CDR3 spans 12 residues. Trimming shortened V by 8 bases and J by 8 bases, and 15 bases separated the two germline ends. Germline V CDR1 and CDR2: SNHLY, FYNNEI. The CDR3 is CASLDRKDEAFF. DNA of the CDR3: TGTGCCAGCTTAGACAGGAAGGACGAAGCTTTCTTT.

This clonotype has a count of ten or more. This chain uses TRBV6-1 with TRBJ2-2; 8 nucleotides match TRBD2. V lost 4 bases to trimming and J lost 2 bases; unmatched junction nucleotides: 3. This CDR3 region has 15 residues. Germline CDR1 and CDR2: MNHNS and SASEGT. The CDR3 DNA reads TGTGCCAGCAGTGTGAGCGGGGGAAACACCGGGGAGCTGTTTTTT. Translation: CASSVSGGNTGELFF.

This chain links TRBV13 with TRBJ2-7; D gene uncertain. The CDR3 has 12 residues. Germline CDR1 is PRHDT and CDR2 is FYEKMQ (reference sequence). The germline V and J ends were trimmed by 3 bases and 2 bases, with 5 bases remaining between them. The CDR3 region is CASSFKPYEQYF. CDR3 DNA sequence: TGTGCCAGCAGCTTTAAACCCTACGAGCAGTACTTC.

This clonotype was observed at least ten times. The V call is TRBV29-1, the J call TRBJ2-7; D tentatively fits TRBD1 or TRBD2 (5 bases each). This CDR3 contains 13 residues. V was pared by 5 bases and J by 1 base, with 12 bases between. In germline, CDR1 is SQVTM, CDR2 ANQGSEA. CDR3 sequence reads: CSVSPGGSYEQYF. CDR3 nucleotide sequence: TGCAGCGTTTCCCCTGGGGGTTCCTACGAGCAGTACTTC.

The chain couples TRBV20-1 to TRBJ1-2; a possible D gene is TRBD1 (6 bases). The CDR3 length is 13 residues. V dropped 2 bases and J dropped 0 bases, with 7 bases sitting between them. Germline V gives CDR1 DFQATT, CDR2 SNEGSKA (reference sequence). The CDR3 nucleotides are TGCAGTGCTAGAAACAGGGCTAACTATGGCTACACCTTC. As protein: CSARNRANYGYTF.